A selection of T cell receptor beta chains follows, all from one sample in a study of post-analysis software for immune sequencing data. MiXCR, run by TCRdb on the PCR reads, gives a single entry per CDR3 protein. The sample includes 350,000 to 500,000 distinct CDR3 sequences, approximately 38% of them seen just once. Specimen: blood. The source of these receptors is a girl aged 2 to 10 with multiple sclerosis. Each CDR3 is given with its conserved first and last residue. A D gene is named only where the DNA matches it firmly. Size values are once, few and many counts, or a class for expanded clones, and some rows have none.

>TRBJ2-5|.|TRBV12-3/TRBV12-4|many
TGTGCCAGCAGTTTTGGGGGAGAGACCCAGTACTTC
CASSFGGETQYF
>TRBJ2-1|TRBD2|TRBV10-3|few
TGTGCCACGACTAGCCGGACTGCTCACAATGAGCAGTTCTTC
CATTSRTAHNEQFF
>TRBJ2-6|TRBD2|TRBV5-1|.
TGCGCCAGCAGCGGAGGACTAGCTGGAGGCTCTGGGGCCAACGTCCTGACTTTC
CASSGGLAGGSGANVLTF
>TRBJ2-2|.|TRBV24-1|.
TGTGCCACCAGTGCCCGGGGATTTAAGAACACCGGGGAGCTGTTTTTT
CATSARGFKNTGELFF
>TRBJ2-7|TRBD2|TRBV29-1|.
TGCAGCGTTGGCGGACTAGCGGGACCTCTGGAGCAGTACTTC
CSVGGLAGPLEQYF
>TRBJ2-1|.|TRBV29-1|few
TGCAGCGTTGACGCCGGCTACAATGAGCAGTTCTTC
CSVDAGYNEQFF
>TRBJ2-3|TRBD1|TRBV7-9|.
TGTGCCAGCAGCGCCAGGGACAGGGGGGATACGCAGTATTTT
CASSARDRGDTQYF
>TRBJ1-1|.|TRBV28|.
TGTGCCAGCTGGGTTGGACAGTCCGAAGCTTTCTTT
CASWVGQSEAFF
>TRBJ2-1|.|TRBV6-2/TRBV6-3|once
TGTGCCAGCAGCCCCTTTGCAGGGCCGGGGGAGCAGTTCTTC
CASSPFAGPGEQFF
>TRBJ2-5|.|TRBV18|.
TGTGCCAGCTCACCAGGGACGGAAAAAGAGACCCAGTACTTC
CASSPGTEKETQYF
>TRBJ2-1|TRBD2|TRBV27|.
TGTGCCAGCAGTTTATGGCGGGGGGGTAACCATGAGCAGTTCTTC
CASSLWRGGNHEQFF
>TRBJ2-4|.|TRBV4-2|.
TGTGCCAGCAGCCAAGCAGGAAGAGGTAACATTCAGTACTTC
CASSQAGRGNIQYF
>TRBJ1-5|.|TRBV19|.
TGTGCCAGTAGTATAGGAGGGGAAAGCAATCAGCCCCAGCATTTT
CASSIGGESNQPQHF
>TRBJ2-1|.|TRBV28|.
TGTGCCAGCATTTCCGAACGGGACTCCTACAATGAGCAGTTCTTC
CASISERDSYNEQFF
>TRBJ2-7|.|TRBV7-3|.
TGTGCCAGCAGCTTAGGGGGCGGCTACAAGCAGTACTTC
CASSLGGGYKQYF